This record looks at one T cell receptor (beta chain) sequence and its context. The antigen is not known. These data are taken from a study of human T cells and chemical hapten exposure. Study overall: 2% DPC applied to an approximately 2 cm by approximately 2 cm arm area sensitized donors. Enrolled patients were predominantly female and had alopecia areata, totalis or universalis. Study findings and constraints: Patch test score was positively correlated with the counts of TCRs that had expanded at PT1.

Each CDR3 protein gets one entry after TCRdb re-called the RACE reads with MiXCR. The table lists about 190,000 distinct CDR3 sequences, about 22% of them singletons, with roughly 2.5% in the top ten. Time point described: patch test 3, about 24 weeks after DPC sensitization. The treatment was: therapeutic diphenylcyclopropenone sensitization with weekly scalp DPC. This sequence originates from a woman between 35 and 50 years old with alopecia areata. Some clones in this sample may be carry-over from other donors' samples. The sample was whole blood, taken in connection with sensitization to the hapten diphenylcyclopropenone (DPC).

The CDR3 protein is CSARDRTDTQYF. CDR3 in DNA: TGCAGCGCCCGGGACAGAACAGATACGCAGTATTTT. This chain joins TRBV29-1 and TRBJ2-3, with 7 positions matching TRBD1. CDR3 length: 12 residues. With 7 bases clipped from V and 3 bases from J, the junction kept 4 bases outside the gene matches. Germline V CDR1 and CDR2: SQVTM, ANQGSEA.